One and the same sample provided the 30 T cell receptor beta chains below, sequenced in a study of cytomegalovirus exposure and HLA in healthy donors. Amplification used 60 Vbeta primers and 13 Jbeta primers. Generated by immunoSEQ multiplex PCR, the TCRdb table keeps only in-frame clones and is missing some. The table records some 130,000 clones, nearly 80% of them present only once. Material: PBMCs. These receptor sequences come from a man aged 25 to 40 in good health and CMV-seronegative.

V and J are TRBV19 and TRBJ1-2; 7 bases match TRBD1. The germline gives CDR1 LNHDA, CDR2 SQIVND (reference sequence). There are 14 residues in the CDR3. V lost 5 bases to trimming and J lost 5 bases; unmatched junction nucleotides: 8. CDR3 nucleotides: TGTGCCAGTAGTGCAACAGGGGCGTCATATGGCTACACCTTC. It translates to CASSATGASYGYTF.

In its sample, this clone was seen a few times. The J gene is TRBJ2-2, the V gene TRBV4-1, with D possibly being TRBD2 (6 bases). V lost 4 bases and J lost 4, with 16 bases in between. Looked up from germline, CDR1 is MGHRA and CDR2 is YSYEKL. This CDR3 has 16 residues. The CDR3 is CASSLGGTRVTGELFF. The CDR3 coding sequence is TGCGCCAGCAGCCTGGGGGGTACGAGGGTCACCGGGGAGCTGTTTTTT.

V and J are TRBV4-1 and TRBJ2-7; a possible D gene is TRBD2 (5 bases). V gave up 0 bases and J gave up 2 bases, with 17 bases separating them. The CDR3 runs to 17 residues. CDR1 and CDR2 from the germline V gene are MGHRA and YSYEKL. The CDR3 here is CASSQDSEAALPYEQYF. The CDR3 DNA reads as TGCGCCAGCAGCCAAGATAGCGAGGCAGCCCTTCCCTACGAGCAGTACTTC.

This rearrangement joins TRBV28 to TRBJ2-5; TRBD1 might be the D (5 bases). Germline V gene data show CDR1 as MDHEN and CDR2 as SYDVKM. The CDR3 totals 13 residues. V was cut by 2 bases and J by 3 bases, with 7 bases left in between. DNA for the CDR3: TGTGCCAGCAGTTTACCAGGGAAAGAGACCCAGTACTTC. Encoded protein: CASSLPGKETQYF.

The rearrangement uses TRBV2 and TRBJ2-3; TRBD2 might be the D (5 bases). CDR1 is SNHLY and CDR2 is FYNNEI in the germline V gene. The CDR3 consists of 14 residues. V was trimmed by 6 bases and J by 0 bases, leaving 10 bases between them. Here the CDR3 DNA reads TGTGCCAGCAGACAACTAGGGAGCACAGATACGCAGTATTTT. This gives the protein CASRQLGSTDTQYF. The entire variable domain, with the rest obtained from reference TRBV2 and TRBJ2-3, is as follows: EPEVTQTPSHQVTQMGQEVILRCVPISNHLYFYWYRQILGQKVEFLVSFYNNEISEKSEIFDDQFSVERPDGSNFTLKIRSTKLEDSAMYFCASRQLGSTDTQYFGPGTRLTVL.

The chain is built from TRBV5-1 and TRBJ2-7; 11 nucleotides match TRBD2. Unmatched junction bases numbered 1, after V lost 3 bases and J lost 2 bases. The CDR3 covers 14 residues. Germline CDR1 SGHRS, CDR2 YFSETQ. The CDR3 sequence: CASSWGLAAYEQYF. The CDR3 coding sequence is TGCGCCAGCAGCTGGGGACTAGCGGCCTACGAGCAGTACTTC. Looking up the rest from reference TRBV5-1 and TRBJ2-7 gives the full variable domain: KAGVTQTPRYLIKTRGQQVTLSCSPISGHRSVSWYQQTPGQGLQFLFEYFSETQRNKGNFPGRFSGRQFSNSRSEMNVSTLELGDSALYLCASSWGLAAYEQYFGPGTRLTVT.

About this clone: The same CDR3 can be traced to other DNA sequences in this sample. This chain connects TRBV7-7 to TRBJ2-1, with D perhaps TRBD2 (5 bases). Trimming left V 1 base short and J 5 bases short, with 9 bases between. Germline V gene sequence: CDR1 SSHAT, CDR2 FNYEAQ (reference sequence). This CDR3 spans 14 amino acids. DNA for the CDR3: TGTGCCAGCAGCTTAGTGCCGGGGAACAATGAGCAGTTCTTC. Translated, it gives CASSLVPGNNEQFF.

The chain carries TRBV5-1 and TRBJ1-2, with 12 positions matching TRBD1. The ends lost 2 bases at V and 4 bases at J; junction bases unmatched: 12. Germline lookup yields CDR1 SGHRS and CDR2 YFSETQ. This CDR3 spans 18 amino acids. CDR3 sequence reads: CASSLTGTGGRGIYGYTF. In DNA, the CDR3 is TGCGCCAGCAGCTTAACCGGGACAGGGGGCAGGGGGATCTATGGCTACACCTTC.

The genes are TRBV28 and TRBJ2-7, with D possibly TRBD1 on 6 matching bases. Trimming left V 7 bases short and J 2 bases short, with 12 bases between. Germline CDR1 reads MDHEN; CDR2 reads SYDVKM. This CDR3 spans 13 amino acids. This CDR3 is CASKTRGAYEQYF. The CDR3 bases are TGTGCCAGCAAAACCAGGGGAGCCTACGAGCAGTACTTC. Complete variable domain (other parts from reference TRBV28 and TRBJ2-7): DVKVTQSSRYLVKRTGEKVFLECVQDMDHENMFWYRQDPGLGLRLIYFSYDVKMKEKGDIPEGYSVSREKKERFSLILESASTNQTSMYLCASKTRGAYEQYFGPGTRLTVT.

The chain recombines TRBV7-8 with TRBJ1-1; possible D gene TRBD1, 5 bases. This CDR3 region has 15 residues. V gave up 7 bases and J gave up 4 bases, with 19 bases separating them. CDR1 SGHVS and CDR2 FQNEAQ come from the germline V gene. The CDR3 protein is CASIHRRVSGTEAFF. The CDR3 nucleotides are TGTGCCAGCATCCACCGCAGGGTGTCTGGCACTGAAGCTTTCTTT.

The V call is TRBV25-1, the J call TRBJ2-3, with TRBD1 identical over 8 bases. Trimming cost V 4 bases and J 1 base; bases outside gene matches: 10. The CDR3 has 17 amino acids. CDR1 is MGHDK, CDR2 SYGVNS, per germline. CDR3 nucleotide sequence: TGTGCCAGCAGTGCAACCCCAGGGGGCGGGGGCACAGATACGCAGTATTTT. Its translation is CASSATPGGGGTDTQYF.

The CDR3: CASSPQRQGSRGEAFF. The CDR3 coding sequence is TGCGCCAGCAGCCCCCAAAGACAGGGAAGTCGCGGTGAAGCTTTCTTT. The V gene is TRBV5-1, the J gene TRBJ1-1; 7 bases map to TRBD1. After removal of 4 bases from V and 7 bases from J, the junction contained 16 bases not matched to a gene. The germline V gene has CDR1 SGHRS and CDR2 YFSETQ. The length of the CDR3 is 16 residues.

The genes are TRBV11-2 and TRBJ2-3; a possible D gene is TRBD1 (5 bases). CDR3 length: 14 amino acids. Germline V CDR1 and CDR2: SGHAT, FQNNGV. V lost 1 base and J 2 bases, leaving 7 bases between the germline ends. CDR3 sequence: CASSLGQITDTQYF. In nucleotides, the CDR3 is TGTGCCAGCAGCTTAGGACAGATCACAGATACGCAGTATTTT.

The genes are TRBV13 and TRBJ2-4; D is undetermined. The CDR3 consists of 14 residues. V was shortened by 5 bases and J by 3 bases, with 11 bases between the two germline ends. Germline CDR1 PRHDT, CDR2 FYEKMQ (reference sequence). The CDR3 nucleotides are TGTGCCAGCAGCGCAAACAGCCACAAAAACATTCAGTACTTC. It encodes CASSANSHKNIQYF.

The CDR3 sequence is CASSEVGQGNYGYTF. The CDR3 nucleotides are TGTGCCAGCAGTGAAGTGGGACAGGGGAACTATGGCTACACCTTC. The chain employs TRBV6-1 and TRBJ1-2; 10 bases agree with TRBD1. Trimming at V came to 1 base and at J to 2 bases, leaving 1 base not matched to a gene. The CDR3 is 15 residues long. The germline V gene encodes CDR1 MNHNS and CDR2 SASEGT.

V and J are TRBV7-9 and TRBJ2-1; maybe TRBD2 (6 bases). Deletions cut 6 bases from V and 5 bases from J, with 11 bases between. The CDR3 is 13 residues long. From germline, CDR1 is SEHNR and CDR2 FQNEAQ (reference sequence). The chain's CDR3 is CASRGGTHNEQFF. The CDR3 DNA reads TGTGCCAGCAGGGGCGGGACGCACAATGAGCAGTTCTTC.

Here the CDR3 reads CASSGTSGRVGELFF. As DNA, the CDR3 is TGTGCCAGCAGCGGGACTAGCGGGAGGGTCGGGGAGCTGTTTTTT. The V gene is TRBV9, the J gene TRBJ2-2; TRBD2 agrees at 15 bases. The CDR3 length is 15 residues. With V trimmed by 3 bases and J by 7 bases, 1 base remained unmatched. Germline-derived CDR1 and CDR2 are SGDLS and YYNGEE.

The chain combines TRBV6-1 with TRBJ1-2, with D uncertain. Germline V gene lookup returns CDR1 MNHNS and CDR2 SASEGT. V shed 6 bases and J shed 3 bases, with 17 bases lying between them. This CDR3 is built from 15 residues. CDR3 loop: CASRLTGKGDYGYTF. CDR3 nucleotide sequence: TGTGCCAGCAGACTCACGGGAAAGGGCGACTATGGCTACACCTTC.

The rearrangement uses TRBV7-2 and TRBJ2-7; D unresolved. Germline loops: CDR1 SGHTA, CDR2 FQGNSA. This CDR3 comprises 14 residues. Trimming cost V 1 base and J 4 bases, with 11 bases left between them. CDR3 sequence (DNA): TGTGCCAGCAGCTTAGGTGGTACCCTATACGAGCAGTACTTC. Translated: CASSLGGTLYEQYF.

V usage is TRBV10-3 and J usage is TRBJ2-3; TRBD2 matches 11 bases. This CDR3 spans 14 amino acids. J lost 4 bases, V lost 6 bases, and 3 bases had no gene match. In germline, CDR1 is ENHRY, CDR2 SYGVKD. The CDR3 is CAIRLAGEADTQYF. The DNA of the CDR3 is TGTGCCATCAGACTAGCGGGGGAGGCAGATACGCAGTATTTT.

The J gene is TRBJ1-1, the V gene TRBV30; 10 bases line up with TRBD1. Losses at the gene ends were 5 bases for V and 3 bases for J; bases not matched to a gene: 3. Germline CDR1 and CDR2: GTSNPN and SVGIG (reference sequence). This CDR3 has 13 residues. The CDR3 here is CAWDRGRDTEAFF. CDR3 nucleotides: TGTGCCTGGGACAGGGGGCGGGACACTGAAGCTTTCTTT.

V usage is TRBV28 and J usage is TRBJ1-1; a weak D match, TRBD1 (6 bases). The V end lost 10 bases, the J end lost 4 bases, and 16 bases lay between the germline ends. CDR3 length: 13 residues. The germline V gene encodes CDR1 MDHEN and CDR2 SYDVKM. The CDR3 sequence is CAITGTLSTEAFF. The CDR3, as DNA: TGTGCCATCACCGGGACACTGAGCACTGAAGCTTTCTTT.

This clone was found a few times. This sequence joins TRBV5-1 and TRBJ1-1; unclear D gene. Germline V gene sequence: CDR1 SGHRS, CDR2 YFSETQ. With 4 bases removed from V and 0 bases from J, the gap between germline ends came to 16 bases. This CDR3 is built from 16 residues. Here the CDR3 reads CASSHLAGGMNTEAFF. CDR3 in DNA: TGCGCCAGCAGCCACCTCGCGGGTGGGATGAACACTGAAGCTTTCTTT.

The table lists this clone with a count of one. Here the CDR3 DNA reads TGTGCCAGCAGCTTAGCGGGAGGGTTTAGGGTCGAGACCCAGTACTTC. It encodes CASSLAGGFRVETQYF. This sequence joins TRBV7-8 and TRBJ2-5; 7 bases line up with TRBD2. The CDR3 has 16 residues. V trimming: 0 bases; J trimming: 5 bases; junction bases outside the gene matches: 9. Germline assignment: CDR1 SGHVS and CDR2 FQNEAQ.

The chain recombines TRBV29-1 with TRBJ2-7; 7 bases line up with TRBD1. Losses at the gene ends were 3 bases for V and 4 bases for J; bases not matched to a gene: 3. The CDR3 is made up of 12 amino acids. Per the germline V gene, CDR1 is SQVTM and CDR2 is ANQGSEA. The CDR3 protein is CSVEVTGYEQYF. In DNA form, the CDR3 reads TGCAGCGTTGAGGTGACAGGGTACGAGCAGTACTTC.

The chain carries TRBV10-1 and TRBJ2-3, with a weak D call TRBD2 (5 bases). CDR1 WNHNN and CDR2 SYGVQD come from the germline V gene (reference sequence). The CDR3 has 13 amino acids. The V end was cut by 4 bases, the J end by 8 bases, with 13 bases between. The CDR3 protein is CASSGSLAGTQYF. CDR3 nucleotides: TGCGCCAGCAGTGGTAGTCTGGCGGGTACGCAGTATTTT.

The chain links TRBV6-1 to TRBJ2-7, with TRBD2 as a possible D gene (7 bases). V was pared by 3 bases and J by 5 bases, with 14 bases between. Germline values: CDR1 MNHNS, CDR2 SASEGT. The CDR3 runs 14 residues. The CDR3 nucleotides are TGTGCCAGCAGTGACCGAAGGGGGGGGGACGAGCAGTACTTC. Amino acids: CASSDRRGGDEQYF.

This chain joins TRBV6-5 and TRBJ2-2; 7 positions agree with TRBD2. The germline CDR1 and CDR2 sequences are MNHEY and SVGAGI. The CDR3 is 15 residues long. The V gene end was trimmed by 2 bases and the J gene end by 7 bases; junction bases not matched to a gene: 7. The CDR3 DNA follows: TGTGCCAGCAGTTACCGGCGGGAGTGGGTCGGGGAGCTGTTTTTT. This codes for CASSYRREWVGELFF.

This clone was detected a few times. The chain joins TRBV2 to TRBJ2-7; tentatively, D is TRBD2 (6 bases). The CDR3 loop spans 12 amino acids. CDR1 and CDR2 from the germline V gene are SNHLY and FYNNEI. V lost 8 bases and J 4 bases, leaving 12 bases between the germline ends. DNA of the CDR3: TGTGCCAGCGGAGTGGGGGGTTACGAGCAGTACTTC. Amino acid sequence: CASGVGGYEQYF.

The chain is built from TRBV16 and TRBJ2-7, with a weak D call TRBD2 (5 bases). Trimming removed 6 bases from V and 6 bases from J, with 18 bases in between. This CDR3 contains 14 residues. Germline CDR1 is KGHSY and CDR2 is FQNENV. The CDR3 spells CASSRGWRVREQYF. CDR3 bases: TGTGCCAGCAGTCGAGGCTGGCGGGTACGCGAGCAGTACTTC. Variable domain in full (rest from reference TRBV16 and TRBJ2-7): GEEVAQTPKHLVRGEGQKAKLYCAPIKGHSYVFWYQQVLKNEFKFLISFQNENVFDETGMPKERFSAKCLPNSPCSLEIQATKLEDSAVYFCASSRGWRVREQYFGPGTRLTVT.